What follows are 13 T cell receptor beta chains derived from one specimen sequenced in a study of CD8+ T cells in alopecia areata. Treatment in this sample: oral pan-JAK inhibitor, 5-10 mg twice daily. Sequencing relied on a cDNA template that was reverse transcribed from extracted RNA. Profiled with immunoSEQ multiplex PCR; TCRdb holds only in-frame clones, not every one. This sample carries about 42,000 clones, around nine tenths of them seen once, and the ten largest clones take approximately 19%. Sequenced material: CD8+ T cells sorted from blood, taken at week 24, from a patient treated with tofacitinib. These receptor sequences come from a human donor with alopecia areata.

The genes are TRBV7-9 and TRBJ2-7, with D perhaps matching TRBD1 (6 bases). Germline assignment: CDR1 SEHNR and CDR2 FQNEAQ (reference sequence). The ends were cut back, 5 bases at V and 5 bases at J, with 7 bases in the middle. CDR3 size: 11 residues. CDR3 sequence reads: CASSPGDEQYF. As DNA, the CDR3 is TGTGCCAGCAGCCCAGGGGACGAGCAGTACTTC.

V gene TRBV6-5 combines with J gene TRBJ2-3; D remains ambiguous. V gave up 2 bases and J gave up 3 bases, with 9 bases separating them. There are 14 residues in the CDR3. Germline V gene sequence: CDR1 MNHEY, CDR2 SVGAGI. The CDR3, as DNA: TGTGCCAGCAGTTACGAAACAGCTACAGATACGCAGTATTTT. Its protein is CASSYETATDTQYF.

The J gene is TRBJ2-6, the V gene TRBV19; D gene ambiguous. V lost 5 bases and J lost 1, with 6 bases in between. Germline assignment: CDR1 LNHDA and CDR2 SQIVND (reference sequence). This CDR3 region has 14 residues. The CDR3 sequence is CASSYGSGANVLTF. In DNA, the CDR3 is TGTGCCAGTAGTTATGGGTCTGGGGCCAACGTCCTGACTTTC.

The V call is TRBV7-2, the J call TRBJ2-7; D is perhaps TRBD1 (7 bases). The CDR3 sequence is 16 residues long. Looked up from germline, CDR1 is SGHTA and CDR2 is FQGNSA. The V end was cut by 5 bases, the J end by 3 bases, with 20 bases between. This CDR3 reads CASSPKVGGQFYEQYF. In DNA form, the CDR3 reads TGTGCCAGCAGCCCTAAGGTGGGGGGACAGTTCTACGAGCAGTACTTC.

This clone was seen only once. The rearrangement uses TRBV5-4 and TRBJ2-3; D gene unclear. The CDR3 covers 15 residues. CDR1 and CDR2 from the germline V gene are SGHNT and YYREEE (reference sequence). Trimming cost V 1 base and J 4 bases, with 13 bases left between them. CDR3 loop: CASSLQAGPPDTQYF. Written as DNA, the CDR3 is TGTGCCAGCAGCTTGCAGGCCGGGCCCCCAGATACGCAGTATTTT.

The chain combines TRBV11-2 with TRBJ2-5; 9 nucleotides match TRBD1. Germline V gene lookup returns CDR1 SGHAT and CDR2 FQNNGV. The junction had 12 bases not matched to a gene; V was cut back by 5 bases and J by 5 bases. The CDR3 is 16 amino acids. The CDR3: CASSPYSGTGQETQYF. The DNA for the CDR3 is TGTGCCAGCAGCCCATACTCCGGGACAGGGCAGGAGACCCAGTACTTC.

This clone has just one count. This chain joins TRBV6-5 and TRBJ2-3; D gene unclear. CDR1 is MNHEY and CDR2 is SVGAGI in the germline V gene. Trimming removed 4 bases at V and 3 bases at J, with 14 bases between. This CDR3 region has 15 residues. DNA for the CDR3: TGTGCCAGCAGTTTTTCTGGACGAGATACAGATACGCAGTATTTT. As protein: CASSFSGRDTDTQYF.

The CDR3 loop reads CAWSPLEVADHTDTQYF. CDR3 DNA: TGTGCCTGGAGCCCACTCGAGGTAGCGGACCACACAGATACGCAGTATTTT. The chain couples TRBV30 to TRBJ2-3, with TRBD2 as a possible D gene (6 bases). Trimming took off 3 bases at V and 2 bases at J, with 21 bases between the two ends. This CDR3 region has 17 residues. The V gene's germline CDR1 is GTSNPN and CDR2 SVGIG (reference sequence).

CDR3 bases: TGTGCCAGCAGCTTGGGGACAGGGGAGGTAAATGAGCAGTTCTTC. Its translation is CASSLGTGEVNEQFF. The chain employs TRBV7-9 and TRBJ2-1; 10 nucleotides match TRBD1. The CDR3 is 15 residues long. Germline assignment: CDR1 SEHNR and CDR2 FQNEAQ (reference sequence). V dropped 3 bases and J dropped 7; count of bases not matched to a gene: 6.

The gene calls are TRBV4-1 and TRBJ2-7; 7 bases line up with TRBD1. Germline V gene sequence: CDR1 MGHRA, CDR2 YSYEKL. This CDR3 region has 14 residues. V gave up 3 bases and J gave up 2 bases; unmatched junction bases: 4. The CDR3 nucleotides are TGCGCCAGCAGCCAGGACAGGTTACCCTACGAGCAGTACTTC. Translation: CASSQDRLPYEQYF.

This clone was detected only a few times. This CDR3 is also generated by other DNA sequences in the sample. This rearrangement joins TRBV27 to TRBJ2-1, with D unclear. Trimming removed 5 bases at V and 3 bases at J, with 8 bases between. This CDR3 comprises 13 residues. Germline CDR1 MNHEY, CDR2 SMNVEV (reference sequence). The CDR3, as DNA: TGTGCCAGCAGTCGCCCCAGCTACAATGAGCAGTTCTTC. This sequence encodes CASSRPSYNEQFF.

The rearrangement uses TRBV10-3 and TRBJ2-7; D is ambiguous. The CDR3 spans 12 residues. Trimming shortened V by 3 bases and J by 4 bases, and 7 bases separated the two germline ends. The germline gives CDR1 ENHRY, CDR2 SYGVKD. The CDR3 coding sequence is TGTGCCATCAGTGAACCCGGTTACGAGCAGTACTTC. This encodes CAISEPGYEQYF.

The J gene is TRBJ2-2, the V gene TRBV19, with TRBD1 matching over 7 bases. This CDR3 contains 11 residues. Germline assignment: CDR1 LNHDA and CDR2 SQIVND (reference sequence). The CDR3 here is CATGYTGELFF. The CDR3 DNA is TGTGCGACAGGGTACACCGGGGAGCTGTTTTTT.